This T cell receptor beta chain was captured by sequencing in a study of tumor-infiltrating lymphocytes in oesophageal squamous cell carcinoma. Trimming pared 9 bases from V and 4 bases from J, leaving 5 bases between. The germline gives CDR1 LGHDT, CDR2 YNNKEL (reference sequence). The CDR3 consists of 10 residues. One entry per CDR3 protein, called by TCRdb with MiXCR from the PCR reads. The sample shows around 6,200 distinct CDR3 sequences, 13% to 15% of them seen only once. This clonotype was obtained from a male donor with esophageal squamous cell carcinoma. The chain carries TRBV3-1 and TRBJ2-3; D uncertain. The material sequenced was esophageal tumor tissue. DNA of the CDR3: TGTGCCAGTGGTCCAGATACGCAGTATTTT. It yields the protein CASGPDTQYF.